The entry below describes one T cell receptor beta chain. The antigen is not known. Germline loops: CDR1 LNHDA, CDR2 SQIVND (reference sequence). CDR3 length: 14 residues. V lost 8 bases and J lost 4, with 17 bases in between. This record comes from a study of OX40 agonist ivuxolimab in advanced cancers. Data came from immunoSEQ multiplex PCR; TCRdb stores just in-frame clones and leaves some out. The sample lists tens of thousands of clones, 86% occurring once. The study, taken as a whole, reports: Researchers did not determine the expanded peripheral T cells' antigen specificity.

The chain combines TRBV19 with TRBJ1-1; D not certain. This sequence originates from an adult with an advanced solid tumor such as melanoma, head and neck, liver or kidney cancer. Here the sequenced sample was CD4+ or CD8+ T cells sorted from blood, taken in a trial of the OX40 agonist ivuxolimab. DNA for the CDR3: TGTGCCAGTCTAACGAAGTTTGGGAGCACTGAAGCTTTCTTT. Amino acid sequence: CASLTKFGSTEAFF.